These 9 T cell receptor beta chains were sequenced from one sample in a study of CXCR3-negative and CXCR3-positive naive CD8 T cells. 5' RACE with UMI labels generated the TRB cDNA libraries. With the 5' RACE reads reprocessed, TCRdb shows one record per CDR3 protein and no DNA. The listing contains about 56,000 distinct CDR3 sequences. The sample comprised memory CD8+ T cells from blood. These receptors all stem from a human donor in good health. Some clones in this sample may be carry-over from other donors' samples.

The chain carries TRBV19 and TRBJ2-7; TCRdb selects TRBD1, and the lack of DNA leaves this call unchecked. The germline V gene has CDR1 LNHDA and CDR2 SQIVND (reference sequence). This CDR3 has 14 amino acids. CDR3 sequence reads: CASSDGGAANEQYF.

V usage is TRBV29-1 and J usage is TRBJ2-3; the TCRdb D gene call, TRBD2, has no DNA to confirm it. The CDR3 contains 14 residues. Germline V gene sequence: CDR1 SQVTM, CDR2 ANQGSEA. CDR3 in amino acids: CSVTSGEVFDTQYF.

The rearrangement uses TRBV4-3 and TRBJ1-3; the TRBD1 assignment by TCRdb is unverifiable without DNA. This CDR3 is 15 amino acids long. Germline V CDR1 and CDR2: LGHNA, YSLEER. The chain's CDR3 is CASGDPATPGNTIYF.

CDR3 region: CASSLTGYRETQYF. The genes are TRBV7-3 and TRBJ2-5; the TCRdb D gene call, TRBD1, has no DNA to confirm it. Per the germline V gene, CDR1 is SGHTA and CDR2 is FQGTGA. CDR3 length equals 14 residues. Together with reference TRBV7-3 and TRBJ2-5, the CDR3 gives the full variable domain: GAGVSQTPSNKVTEKGKYVELRCDPISGHTALYWYRQSLGQGPEFLIYFQGTGAADDSGLPNDRFFAVRPEGSVSTLKIQRTERGDSAVYLCASSLTGYRETQYFGPGTRLLVL.

This chain uses TRBV7-2 with TRBJ1-1. CDR3 length: 13 residues. Germline V lookup: CDR1 SGHTA, CDR2 FQGNSA. The CDR3 loop is CASSLVGSTEAFF. Full variable domain (missing parts from reference TRBV7-2 and TRBJ1-1): GAGVSQSPSNKVTEKGKDVELRCDPISGHTALYWYRQSLGQGLEFLIYFQGNSAPDKSGLPSDRFSAERTGGSVSTLTIQRTQQEDSAVYLCASSLVGSTEAFFGQGTRLTVV.

The chain couples TRBV6-2 or TRBV6-3 to TRBJ2-7; TCRdb selects TRBD2, and the lack of DNA leaves this call unchecked. The CDR3 contains 16 residues. Germline V CDR1 and CDR2: MNHEY, SVGEGT. The CDR3 sequence is CASSYSTQRASYEQYF.

This chain uses TRBV7-2 with TRBJ2-7; with no DNA, the TCRdb D assignment of TRBD1 cannot be verified. In germline, CDR1 is SGHTA, CDR2 FQGNSA. The length of the CDR3 is 14 residues. Here the CDR3 reads CASSRRDRDYEQYF.

The rearrangement links TRBV7-9 to TRBJ2-7; the D gene TCRdb calls, TRBD1, cannot be checked with no DNA. Germline lookup yields CDR1 SEHNR and CDR2 FQNEAQ (reference sequence). The CDR3 is 15 amino acids. The CDR3 loop is CASSFETGGDYEQYF.

The chain combines TRBV5-1 with TRBJ1-2. This CDR3 is 11 amino acids long. Looked up from germline, CDR1 is SGHRS and CDR2 is YFSETQ. This CDR3 reads CASSFGLGYTF.